This TCR beta chain appears in the sequencing data of a study of T cells in Graves' hyperthyroidism and ophthalmopathy. The study's findings and limits: Ophthalmopathy and stable hyperthyroidism were separated by a 13 V-J model.

Amplified TCR beta CDR3 regions came from RNA transcripts. HTBI primers drove first-round RT-PCR of the TCR CDR3. TCRdb re-analysed the multiplex PCR reads in MiXCR, keeping a single row per CDR3 protein. The sample includes roughly 380,000 distinct CDR3 sequences, approximately 13% of them seen just once. Stable hyperthyroidism: no ophthalmopathy progression over 18 months of follow-up. Isolation of PBMCs was performed on about 9.9 ml fresh peripheral blood. In its sample, this clonotype was seen many times. Its antigen is as yet unknown. Sequencing was performed on blood. The TCR sequence derives from a woman aged 18 to 35 with Graves' hyperthyroidism.

CDR3 in amino acids: CASSPQGTGADNQPQHF. CDR3 in DNA: TGTGCCAGCAGTCCACAGGGGACGGGGGCTGACAATCAGCCCCAGCATTTT. The chain couples TRBV28 to TRBJ1-5; 7 bases fit TRBD1. CDR1 is MDHEN, CDR2 SYDVKM, per germline. V trimming: 5 bases; J trimming: 3 bases; junction bases outside the gene matches: 13. This CDR3 comprises 17 residues.